This is a list of T cell receptor beta chains from one sample in a study of blood T cell repertoires in COVID-19. Only in-frame clones appear in the TCRdb table, and some are missing; sequencing was by immunoSEQ multiplex PCR. Of 180,000 or so clones in the sample, 89% were seen once. Sequencing was done on a sample of peripheral blood. The receptors stem from a man aged 35 to 55 with acute or convalescent COVID-19. The CDR3 runs from the conserved cysteine through the conserved F or W. The order of the fields is CDR3 DNA, CDR3 protein, V gene, D gene, clone size, J gene. The D gene is left open where the match is weak. The size of a clone is reported for some rows only, either as once, few or many, or as a class for expanded clones.

DNA: TGTGCCAGCAGCTTAATGGTCGGACAGGGGGCAACTGAAGCTTTCTTT
CDR3: CASSLMVGQGATEAFF
V: TRBV7-2
D: TRBD1
size: -
J: TRBJ1-1

DNA: TGTGCCAGCAGCCAAGGAGGACAGGATGAATATGGCTACACCTTC
CDR3: CASSQGGQDEYGYTF
V: TRBV14
D: TRBD1
size: -
J: TRBJ1-2

DNA: TGTGCCAGCAGTGATAGAGGGACAGGGAACTACGAGCAGTACTTC
CDR3: CASSDRGTGNYEQYF
V: TRBV2
D: TRBD1
size: -
J: TRBJ2-7

DNA: TGTGCCAGCAGCCAAGCATCCGGGTTAAACAACTATGGCTACACCTTC
CDR3: CASSQASGLNNYGYTF
V: TRBV14
D: -
size: few
J: TRBJ1-2

DNA: TGCGCCAGCAGCTTGGATGCCGGGACATTCTTCTCCTACGAGCAGTACTTC
CDR3: CASSLDAGTFFSYEQYF
V: TRBV5-1
D: -
size: -
J: TRBJ2-7

DNA: TGCGCCAGCAGTGGAACGGGGGGCCGCAACGAGCAGTACTTC
CDR3: CASSGTGGRNEQYF
V: TRBV10-1
D: -
size: -
J: TRBJ2-7

DNA: TGCGCCAGCAGCCAAGATACAGCCCTGCCCTATGGCTACACCTTC
CDR3: CASSQDTALPYGYTF
V: TRBV4-1
D: -
size: -
J: TRBJ1-2

DNA: TGTGCCAGCAGCTTAGGAAGCGGCTTCCTCTACAATGAGCAGTTCTTC
CDR3: CASSLGSGFLYNEQFF
V: TRBV11-2
D: -
size: -
J: TRBJ2-1

DNA: TGCGCCAGCAGCTTGGTCGGACAGGGTGCCTATGGCTACACCTTC
CDR3: CASSLVGQGAYGYTF
V: TRBV5-1
D: TRBD1
size: -
J: TRBJ1-2

DNA: TGTGCCAGCAGCTCATCGACCGGGGGAAACATTCAGTACTTC
CDR3: CASSSSTGGNIQYF
V: TRBV4-2
D: -
size: -
J: TRBJ2-4

DNA: TGTGCCAGCTCACCACCACAGGGGCAATACGAGCAGTACTTC
CDR3: CASSPPQGQYEQYF
V: TRBV18
D: TRBD1
size: -
J: TRBJ2-7

DNA: TGCAGTGCTAGTCCGACTAGAGTTTACGAGCAGTACTTC
CDR3: CSASPTRVYEQYF
V: TRBV20-1
D: -
size: -
J: TRBJ2-7

DNA: TGTGCCAGCAGGTTACAGGGTCAAAACACTGAAGCTTTCTTT
CDR3: CASRLQGQNTEAFF
V: TRBV6-5
D: -
size: -
J: TRBJ1-1

DNA: TGTGCCAGCAGCTTGGGGTTGTCAGGGAGGATCTCTGGAAACACCATATATTTT
CDR3: CASSLGLSGRISGNTIYF
V: TRBV5-6
D: -
size: -
J: TRBJ1-3

DNA: TGTGCCAGCAGCTTGACAGGGATCGTCACAGATACGCAGTATTTT
CDR3: CASSLTGIVTDTQYF
V: TRBV7-6
D: TRBD1
size: -
J: TRBJ2-3

DNA: TGTGCCAGCAGTCATAGGAGCAGGGAGGGCTATGGCTACACCTTC
CDR3: CASSHRSREGYGYTF
V: TRBV6-5
D: -
size: -
J: TRBJ1-2

DNA: TGTGCCAGCAAAGAGTGGTTCCCCTCCACAGATACGCAGTATTTT
CDR3: CASKEWFPSTDTQYF
V: TRBV6-5
D: -
size: -
J: TRBJ2-3

DNA: TGTGCCAGCAGCGTAAACCTTCGTGGCACAATCTCTGGAAACACCATATATTTT
CDR3: CASSVNLRGTISGNTIYF
V: TRBV9
D: -
size: -
J: TRBJ1-3

DNA: TGTGCCAGCAGCACCTGGGACAGGGGGCAGGGTGAAGCTTTCTTT
CDR3: CASSTWDRGQGEAFF
V: TRBV9
D: TRBD1
size: -
J: TRBJ1-1

DNA: TGTGCCAGCAGTCAATTGGGACAGGAGGTTGAAAAACTGTTTTTT
CDR3: CASSQLGQEVEKLFF
V: TRBV27
D: TRBD1
size: -
J: TRBJ1-4

DNA: TGTGCCAGTAGCATGGGGAGCAACTACAATGAGCAGTTCTTC
CDR3: CASSMGSNYNEQFF
V: TRBV19
D: -
size: -
J: TRBJ2-1

DNA: TGTGCCAGTAGTATCCCTCAGGGTATGGGGCATAGCAATCAGCCCCAGCATTTT
CDR3: CASSIPQGMGHSNQPQHF
V: TRBV19
D: -
size: -
J: TRBJ1-5

DNA: TGTGCCAGCAGGGGGGGACAGGGCTCCTACAATGAGCAGTTCTTC
CDR3: CASRGGQGSYNEQFF
V: TRBV2
D: TRBD1
size: -
J: TRBJ2-1

DNA: TGTGCCAGCAGCCCTGGTTGGGGCCGCACAGATACGCAGTATTTT
CDR3: CASSPGWGRTDTQYF
V: TRBV6-6
D: -
size: -
J: TRBJ2-3

DNA: TGTGCCAGCGTAGCGAGACGCAATCAGCCCCAGCATTTT
CDR3: CASVARRNQPQHF
V: TRBV12-3/TRBV12-4
D: -
size: few
J: TRBJ1-5

DNA: TGCGCCAGCAGCTTCGGTAGGGGCAGGGAAGAAAAACTGTTTTTT
CDR3: CASSFGRGREEKLFF
V: TRBV5-1
D: -
size: -
J: TRBJ1-4

DNA: TGTGCCAGCAGGCTAGACCGAGCGAACACCGGGGAGCTGTTTTTT
CDR3: CASRLDRANTGELFF
V: TRBV2
D: -
size: -
J: TRBJ2-2

DNA: TGTGCCTGGAGTCAGGGGACAGGGATTTTTTCTAGCTCCTACGAGCAGTACTTC
CDR3: CAWSQGTGIFSSSYEQYF
V: TRBV30
D: TRBD1
size: -
J: TRBJ2-7

DNA: TGTGCCAGCAGCCAAGATCTAGACAGGAATAGCAATCAGCCCCAGCATTTT
CDR3: CASSQDLDRNSNQPQHF
V: TRBV3-1/TRBV3-2
D: -
size: -
J: TRBJ1-5

DNA: TGTGCCAGCAGCGTAGACGGGGGAAGCTCCTACGAGCAGTACTTC
CDR3: CASSVDGGSSYEQYF
V: TRBV9
D: -
size: -
J: TRBJ2-7

DNA: TGCGCCAGCAAGACAGGGGGCGTCTATGGCTACACCTTC
CDR3: CASKTGGVYGYTF
V: TRBV5-1
D: TRBD1
size: -
J: TRBJ1-2

DNA: TGTGCCAGCAGCTTGGCGGGGTCTGGTAATGAAAAACTGTTTTTT
CDR3: CASSLAGSGNEKLFF
V: TRBV5-8
D: -
size: -
J: TRBJ1-4

DNA: TGTGCCAGCAGCCAAGACGGGGGCTCCTACGAGCAGTACTTC
CDR3: CASSQDGGSYEQYF
V: TRBV3-1/TRBV3-2
D: -
size: -
J: TRBJ2-7

DNA: TGTGCCACCAGTGACGGGACAGAGCAGTACTTC
CDR3: CATSDGTEQYF
V: TRBV24-1
D: -
size: -
J: TRBJ2-7

DNA: TGTGCCAGCAGTTTATACGAACAGGGAGGGTCCACTGAAGCTTTCTTT
CDR3: CASSLYEQGGSTEAFF
V: TRBV6-5
D: -
size: -
J: TRBJ1-1

DNA: TGTGCCAGCAGCCTTGGACTCCACAATGAGCAGTTCTTC
CDR3: CASSLGLHNEQFF
V: TRBV4-2
D: -
size: -
J: TRBJ2-1

DNA: TGTGCCAGCAGCTCACCGGGACTCAGCACAGATACGCAGTATTTT
CDR3: CASSSPGLSTDTQYF
V: TRBV27
D: -
size: -
J: TRBJ2-3

DNA: TGTGCCAGCTCACAGGGACAGGGGGCGGAAGCTTTCTTT
CDR3: CASSQGQGAEAFF
V: TRBV18
D: TRBD1
size: -
J: TRBJ1-1

DNA: TGTGCCAGCAGTGACCTAGCGGGGGGTAACAATGAGCAGTTCTTC
CDR3: CASSDLAGGNNEQFF
V: TRBV6-4
D: TRBD2
size: -
J: TRBJ2-1

DNA: TGTGCCAGCAGCCCGGGACAACGATTCTATGGCTACACCTTC
CDR3: CASSPGQRFYGYTF
V: TRBV27
D: -
size: -
J: TRBJ1-2

DNA: TGCGCCAGCAGTGAGACGATGCGGGGGGCCTACGAGCAGTACTTC
CDR3: CASSETMRGAYEQYF
V: TRBV10-1
D: TRBD2
size: -
J: TRBJ2-7

DNA: TGTGCCAGCAACCCGGGAGGGAACACTGAAGCTTTCTTT
CDR3: CASNPGGNTEAFF
V: TRBV6-2/TRBV6-3
D: -
size: -
J: TRBJ1-1

DNA: TGTGCCAGCAGTCCTAGCGGGGGTTACAATGAGCAGTTCTTC
CDR3: CASSPSGGYNEQFF
V: TRBV3-1/TRBV3-2
D: TRBD2
size: -
J: TRBJ2-1

DNA: TGTGCCAGCAGTGTGGGACAGGGTAACTACGAGCAGTACTTC
CDR3: CASSVGQGNYEQYF
V: TRBV2
D: TRBD1
size: -
J: TRBJ2-7

DNA: TGTGCCACCAGTGATTTGGACAGGGTCGATGGCTACACCTTC
CDR3: CATSDLDRVDGYTF
V: TRBV24-1
D: TRBD1
size: -
J: TRBJ1-2

DNA: TGTGCCAGCAGTGATCAAGGGGCGCTTAGCAATCAGCCCCAGCATTTT
CDR3: CASSDQGALSNQPQHF
V: TRBV2
D: -
size: -
J: TRBJ1-5

DNA: TGTGCCAGCCGAAGGAGACAGTCCGCTTATGGCTACACCTTC
CDR3: CASRRRQSAYGYTF
V: TRBV6-5
D: -
size: -
J: TRBJ1-2

DNA: TGTGCCAGCAGTACCACGGGGAGGTTGGGTATCCTGGAGACCCAGTACTTC
CDR3: CASSTTGRLGILETQYF
V: TRBV6-2/TRBV6-3
D: -
size: -
J: TRBJ2-5

DNA: TGTGCCAGCTCCCCCTCGCCAGGGGGCTATGGCTACACCTTC
CDR3: CASSPSPGGYGYTF
V: TRBV18
D: TRBD1
size: -
J: TRBJ1-2

DNA: TGTGCCAGCAGCTTAGCGAACAGGGAACTGGCCCAGTACTTC
CDR3: CASSLANRELAQYF
V: TRBV7-8
D: -
size: once
J: TRBJ2-5

DNA: TGTGCCAGCAGCTTAAAACCGGCGGACACTGAAGCTTTCTTT
CDR3: CASSLKPADTEAFF
V: TRBV11-2
D: -
size: -
J: TRBJ1-1